The present T cell receptor beta chain was sequenced within a study of T-cell reconstitution after alpha-beta-depleted transplantation in children. There are 15 residues in the CDR3. Trimming cost V 7 bases and J 1 base, with 14 bases left between them. The germline V gene encodes CDR1 KGHDR and CDR2 SFDVKD. Whole-study results and caveats: Alpha-beta T cells present about two months after transplant were reported to originate from several hundred expanded graft clones. Recipient T cells and thymic progenitors that survived were the source of the high TCRbeta diversity seen at day 60 in some patients. Newly generated T cells supplied most T-cell counts and diversity one year post-transplant.

There are many counts of this clonotype. Its antigen is as yet unknown. Unique molecular identifiers were used to barcode this TCRbeta library. Using its own MiXCR run on the PCR reads, TCRdb lists one record per CDR3 protein. The table records approximately 3,200 distinct CDR3 sequences, about an eighth of them present only once. Material: PBMCs, mostly from graft donor cells, obtained 360 days after TCRalphabeta/CD19-depleted stem cell transplant. V gene TRBV24-1 combines with J gene TRBJ2-3, with D perhaps matching TRBD1 (7 bases). The origin of this receptor is a patient under 10 years old who had a stem cell transplant for inherited bone marrow failure, so the T cells may come from the graft donor. The CDR3 nucleotides are TGTGCCACCAGACAAACAGGGGAGGGCACAGATACGCAGTATTTT. It is translated as CATRQTGEGTDTQYF.